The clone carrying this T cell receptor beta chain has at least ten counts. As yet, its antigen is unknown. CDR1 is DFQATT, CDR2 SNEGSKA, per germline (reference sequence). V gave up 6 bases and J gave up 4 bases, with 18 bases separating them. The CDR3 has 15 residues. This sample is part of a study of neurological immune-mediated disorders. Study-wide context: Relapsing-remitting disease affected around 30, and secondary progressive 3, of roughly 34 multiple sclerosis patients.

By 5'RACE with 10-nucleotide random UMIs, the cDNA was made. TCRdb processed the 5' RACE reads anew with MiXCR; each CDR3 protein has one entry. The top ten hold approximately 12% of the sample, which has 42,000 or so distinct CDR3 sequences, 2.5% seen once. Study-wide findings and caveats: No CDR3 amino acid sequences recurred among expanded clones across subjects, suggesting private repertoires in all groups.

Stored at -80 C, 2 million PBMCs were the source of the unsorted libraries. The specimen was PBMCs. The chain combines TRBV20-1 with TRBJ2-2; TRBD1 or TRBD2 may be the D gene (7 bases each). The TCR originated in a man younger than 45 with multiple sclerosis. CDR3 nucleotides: TGCAGTGCCTCCAGGGGGGGGATGAGCACCGGGGAGCTGTTTTTT. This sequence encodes CSASRGGMSTGELFF.